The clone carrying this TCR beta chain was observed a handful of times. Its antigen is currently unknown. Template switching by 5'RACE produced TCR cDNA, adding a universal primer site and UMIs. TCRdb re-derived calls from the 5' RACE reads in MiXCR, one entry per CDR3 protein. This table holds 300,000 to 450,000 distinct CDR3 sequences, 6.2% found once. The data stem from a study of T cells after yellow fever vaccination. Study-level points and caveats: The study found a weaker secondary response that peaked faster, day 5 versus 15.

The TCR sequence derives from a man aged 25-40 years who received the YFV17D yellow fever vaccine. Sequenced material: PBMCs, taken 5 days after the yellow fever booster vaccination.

The CDR3 loop is CASSGRTSGTEQYF. DNA for the CDR3: TGTGCCAGCAGTGGGAGGACTAGCGGGACCGAGCAGTACTTC. This chain connects TRBV12-3 or TRBV12-4 to TRBJ2-7, with TRBD2 matching over 12 bases. The CDR3 totals 14 residues. After removal of 5 bases from V and 6 bases from J, the junction contained 5 bases not matched to a gene.